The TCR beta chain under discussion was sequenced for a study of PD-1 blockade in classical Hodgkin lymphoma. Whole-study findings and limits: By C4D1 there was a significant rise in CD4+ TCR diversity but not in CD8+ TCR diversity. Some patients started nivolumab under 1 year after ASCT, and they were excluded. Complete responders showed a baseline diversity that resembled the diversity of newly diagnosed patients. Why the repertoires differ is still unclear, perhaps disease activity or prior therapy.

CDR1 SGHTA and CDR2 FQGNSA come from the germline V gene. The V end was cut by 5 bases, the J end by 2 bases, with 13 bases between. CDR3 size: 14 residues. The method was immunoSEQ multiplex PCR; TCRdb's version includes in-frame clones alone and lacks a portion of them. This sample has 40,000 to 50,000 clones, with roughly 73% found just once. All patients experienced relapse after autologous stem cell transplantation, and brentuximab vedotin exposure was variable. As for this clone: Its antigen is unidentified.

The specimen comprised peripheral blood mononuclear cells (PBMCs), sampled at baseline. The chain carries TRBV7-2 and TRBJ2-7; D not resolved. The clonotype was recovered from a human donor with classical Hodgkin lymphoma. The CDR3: CASSPASEAYEQYF. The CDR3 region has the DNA TGTGCCAGCAGCCCGGCTTCAGAAGCCTACGAGCAGTACTTC.